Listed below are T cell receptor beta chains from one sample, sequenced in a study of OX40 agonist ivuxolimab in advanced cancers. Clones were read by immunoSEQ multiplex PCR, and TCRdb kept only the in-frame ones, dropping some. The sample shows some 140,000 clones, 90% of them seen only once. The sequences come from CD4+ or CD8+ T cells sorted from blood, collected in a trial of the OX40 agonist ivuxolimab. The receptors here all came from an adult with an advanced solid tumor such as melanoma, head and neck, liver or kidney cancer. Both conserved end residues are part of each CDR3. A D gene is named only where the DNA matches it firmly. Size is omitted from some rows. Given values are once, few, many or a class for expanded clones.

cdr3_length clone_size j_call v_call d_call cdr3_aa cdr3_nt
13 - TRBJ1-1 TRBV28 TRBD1 CASRLQGAHEAFF TGTGCCAGCAGGTTACAGGGGGCCCATGAAGCTTTCTTT
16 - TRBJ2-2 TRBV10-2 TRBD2 CASSEWSGRGTGELFF TGCGCCAGCAGTGAGTGGAGCGGGAGAGGGACCGGGGAGCTGTTTTTT
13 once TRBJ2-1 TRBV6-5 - CASRPGPYNEQFF TGTGCCAGCAGGCCTGGGCCTTACAATGAGCAGTTCTTC
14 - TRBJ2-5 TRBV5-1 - CASSLAGPAETQYF TGCGCCAGCAGCTTGGCGGGTCCTGCCGAGACCCAGTACTTC
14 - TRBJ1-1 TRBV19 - CASSINPLYTEAFF TGTGCCAGTAGTATAAATCCCCTATACACTGAAGCTTTCTTT
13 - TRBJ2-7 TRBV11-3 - CASAEGAAYEQYF TGTGCCAGCGCGGAGGGGGCAGCCTACGAGCAGTACTTC
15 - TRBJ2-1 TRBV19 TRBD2 CASAPGLAEYNEQFF TGTGCCAGTGCCCCGGGACTAGCGGAGTACAATGAGCAGTTCTTC
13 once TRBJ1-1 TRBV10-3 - CAISDFEDTEAFF TGTGCCATCAGTGATTTCGAGGACACTGAAGCTTTCTTT
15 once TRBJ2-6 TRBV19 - CASSEQSSGANVLTF TGTGCCAGTAGTGAACAGAGCTCTGGGGCCAACGTCCTGACTTTC
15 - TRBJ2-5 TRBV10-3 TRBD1 CAISETVPSGGTQYF TGTGCCATCAGTGAGACAGTGCCCTCAGGGGGGACCCAGTACTTC
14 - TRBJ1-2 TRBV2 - CASTPRKGAAGYTF TGTGCCAGTACACCCCGGAAGGGCGCGGCTGGCTACACCTTC
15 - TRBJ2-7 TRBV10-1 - CASSGSEGGPYEQYF TGCGCCAGCAGTGGCTCTGAAGGGGGGCCCTACGAGCAGTACTTC
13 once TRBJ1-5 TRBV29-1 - CSVAMGASQPQHF TGCAGCGTTGCGATGGGGGCCAGTCAGCCCCAGCATTTT
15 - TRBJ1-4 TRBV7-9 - CASSLNRPADEKLFF TGTGCCAGCAGCTTAAACCGTCCAGCGGATGAAAAACTGTTTTTT
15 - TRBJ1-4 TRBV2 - CASSESGTTNEKLFF TGTGCCAGCAGTGAATCCGGCACAACTAATGAAAAACTGTTTTTT
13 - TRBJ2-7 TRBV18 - CASSPPARGEQYF TGTGCCAGCTCACCACCGGCGCGTGGCGAGCAGTACTTC
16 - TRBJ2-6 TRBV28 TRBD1 CASSLGGQVGANVLTF TGTGCCAGCAGTTTAGGTGGACAGGTTGGGGCCAACGTCCTGACTTTC
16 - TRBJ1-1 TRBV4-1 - CASSHRQGLQGPEAFF TGCGCCAGCAGCCACCGCCAAGGACTTCAGGGGCCTGAAGCTTTCTTT
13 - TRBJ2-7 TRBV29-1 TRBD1 CSVGSRGRWEQYF TGCAGCGTTGGCTCCAGGGGGCGCTGGGAGCAGTACTTC
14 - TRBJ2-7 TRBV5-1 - CASRRGADSYEQYF TGCGCCAGCAGAAGGGGGGCGGACTCCTACGAGCAGTACTTC
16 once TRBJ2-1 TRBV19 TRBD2 CASSPKTSGRYNEQFF TGTGCCAGTAGTCCTAAGACTAGCGGGAGATACAATGAGCAGTTCTTC
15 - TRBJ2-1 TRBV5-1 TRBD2 CASSFLAGGEVEQFF TGCGCCAGCAGCTTTTTAGCGGGAGGGGAGGTTGAGCAGTTCTTC
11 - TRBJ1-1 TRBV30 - CAWRGVGEAFF TGTGCCTGGAGAGGTGTGGGTGAAGCTTTCTTT
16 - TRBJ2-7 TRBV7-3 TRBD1 CASSLNRAGQGGEQYF TGTGCCAGCAGCTTAAATCGGGCGGGACAGGGTGGAGAGCAGTACTTC